This T cell receptor (beta chain) originates from a study of blood T cell repertoires in COVID-19. Study summary: Donors in the United States, Italy and Spain gave samples during acute or convalescent COVID-19. Sources were T cells, B-cell-depleted T cells, or PBMCs; the material itself was cDNA or gDNA.

CDR1 SGDLS and CDR2 YYNGEE come from the germline V gene. The CDR3 loop spans 14 amino acids. Trimming removed 3 bases at V and 7 bases at J, with 13 bases between. In the source study's methods: Amplified reference gene primers provided the basis for estimating nucleated cell counts. Data came from immunoSEQ multiplex PCR; TCRdb stores just in-frame clones and leaves some out. That table furnishes V, J and clone size, whereas the DNA furnished D and trimming. The table records about 190,000 clones, about 89% of them present only once. The source is a man aged 35-49 years with acute or convalescent COVID-19. Material for sequencing was peripheral blood. This rearrangement joins TRBV9 to TRBJ1-4; perhaps TRBD1 as D (5 bases). The CDR3 sequence is CASSGGAIGEKLFF. The CDR3 DNA reads TGTGCCAGCAGCGGCGGGGCTATAGGTGAAAAACTGTTTTTT.